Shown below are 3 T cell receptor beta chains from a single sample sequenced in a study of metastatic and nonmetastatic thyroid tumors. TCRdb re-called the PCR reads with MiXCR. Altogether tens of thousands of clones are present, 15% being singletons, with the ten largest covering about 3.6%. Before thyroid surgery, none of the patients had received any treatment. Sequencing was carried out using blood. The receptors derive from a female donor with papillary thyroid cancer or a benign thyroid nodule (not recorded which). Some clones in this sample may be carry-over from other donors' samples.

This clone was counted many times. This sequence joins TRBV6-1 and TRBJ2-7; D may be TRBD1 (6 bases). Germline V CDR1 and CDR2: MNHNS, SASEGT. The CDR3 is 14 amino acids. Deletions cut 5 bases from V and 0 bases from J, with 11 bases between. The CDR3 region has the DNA TGTGCCAGCAGTACCAGGGGTAGCTCCTACGAGCAGTACTTC. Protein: CASSTRGSSYEQYF.

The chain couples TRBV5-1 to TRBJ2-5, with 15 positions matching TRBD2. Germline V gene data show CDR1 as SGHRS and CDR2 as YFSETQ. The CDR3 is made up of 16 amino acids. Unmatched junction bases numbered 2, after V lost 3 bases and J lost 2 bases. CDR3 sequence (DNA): TGCGCCAGCAGCTCGGGGACTAGCGGGAGGCAAGAGACCCAGTACTTC. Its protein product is CASSSGTSGRQETQYF.

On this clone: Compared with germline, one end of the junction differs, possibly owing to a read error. The CDR3 DNA sequence: TGTGCCAGCAGTCCCGGGATAGGGGGCCATGTCGCCGGGGACCTGTTTTTT. Protein: CASSPGIGGHVAGDLFF. The chain has TRBV6-2 or TRBV6-3 and TRBJ2-2; 7 positions agree with TRBD1. The germline CDR1 and CDR2 sequences are MNHEY and SVGEGT. The CDR3 contains 17 residues.